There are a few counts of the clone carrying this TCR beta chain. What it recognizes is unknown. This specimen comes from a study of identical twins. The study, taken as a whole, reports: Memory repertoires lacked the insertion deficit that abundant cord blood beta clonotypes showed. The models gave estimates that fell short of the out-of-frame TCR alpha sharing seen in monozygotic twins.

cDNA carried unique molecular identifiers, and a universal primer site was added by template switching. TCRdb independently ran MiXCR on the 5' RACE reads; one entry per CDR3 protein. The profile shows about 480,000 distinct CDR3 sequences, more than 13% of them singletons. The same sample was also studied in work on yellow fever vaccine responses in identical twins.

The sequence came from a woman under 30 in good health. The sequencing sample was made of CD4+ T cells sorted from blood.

Written as DNA, the CDR3 is TGTGCCAGCAGCCCGAGGGCGACAGGCATTGAAGGCAAAAACATTCAGTACTTC. It codes for CASSPRATGIEGKNIQYF. V is TRBV11-2 and J is TRBJ2-4, with D possibly matching TRBD1 (6 bases). The CDR3 is made up of 18 amino acids. Trimming removed 5 bases at V and 3 bases at J, with 23 bases between. Germline V CDR1 and CDR2: SGHAT, FQNNGV.